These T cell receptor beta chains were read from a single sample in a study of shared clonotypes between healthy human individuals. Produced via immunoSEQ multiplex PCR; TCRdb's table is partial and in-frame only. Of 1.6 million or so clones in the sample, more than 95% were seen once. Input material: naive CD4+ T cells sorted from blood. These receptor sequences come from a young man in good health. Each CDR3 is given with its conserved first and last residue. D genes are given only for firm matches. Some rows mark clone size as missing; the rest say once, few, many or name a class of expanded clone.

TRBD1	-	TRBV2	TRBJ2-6	CASRAYRGQGSGANVLTF	TGTGCCAGCAGGGCCTATAGGGGGCAGGGGTCTGGGGCCAACGTCCTGACTTTC
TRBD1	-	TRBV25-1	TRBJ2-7	CASSVTGGNYEQYF	TGTGCCAGCAGTGTGACAGGGGGTAACTACGAGCAGTACTTC
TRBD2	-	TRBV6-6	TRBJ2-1	CASTILAGGYEQFF	TGTGCCAGCACCATTTTAGCGGGAGGGTATGAGCAGTTCTTC
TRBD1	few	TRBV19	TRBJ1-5	CASTIGTANQPQHF	TGTGCCAGTACTATAGGGACAGCGAATCAGCCCCAGCATTTT
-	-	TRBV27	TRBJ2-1	CASSFRGNRQTYNEQFF	TGTGCCAGCAGTTTCCGAGGGAACAGACAAACTTACAATGAGCAGTTCTTC
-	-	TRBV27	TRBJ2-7	CAQKGVTYEQYF	TGTGCCCAGAAAGGCGTTACCTACGAGCAGTACTTC
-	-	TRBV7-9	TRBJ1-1	CASSSTEVDPKAFF	TGTGCCAGCAGCTCCACAGAAGTGGACCCTAAAGCTTTCTTT
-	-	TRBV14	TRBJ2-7	CASSPYRGGAHF	TGTGCCAGCAGCCCCTATAGGGGGGGCGCACACTTC
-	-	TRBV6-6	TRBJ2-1	CASSSGAEEQFF	TGTGCCAGCAGTTCAGGGGCCGAAGAGCAGTTCTTC
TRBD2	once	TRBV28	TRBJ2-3	CASGYWTSGNLDTQYF	TGTGCCAGCGGGTACTGGACTAGCGGGAATTTGGATACGCAGTATTTT
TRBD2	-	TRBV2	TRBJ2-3	CASIFDGRPPDTQYF	TGTGCCAGCATCTTTGACGGGAGGCCCCCAGATACGCAGTATTTT
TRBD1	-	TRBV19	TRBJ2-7	CASSINRGYTYEQYF	TGTGCCAGTAGTATAAACAGGGGATATACCTACGAGCAGTACTTC
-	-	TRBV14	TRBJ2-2	CASSQDFHPNTGELFF	TGTGCCAGCAGCCAAGACTTCCATCCTAACACCGGGGAGCTGTTTTTT
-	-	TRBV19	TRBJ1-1	CASSTIVWGRTEAFF	TGTGCCAGTAGTACCATAGTTTGGGGGAGGACTGAAGCTTTCTTT